Below are 7 T cell receptor beta chains sequenced from a single sample in a study of blood T cell repertoires in COVID-19. Using immunoSEQ multiplex PCR, the repertoire was profiled, and TCRdb retains in-frame clones only, with some absent. The sample holds over 200,000 clones, approximately 89% seen once. Sequenced sample: PBMCs or T cells enriched from blood (not recorded which). The source is a woman in her twenties or thirties who had been exposed to COVID-19.

This chain links TRBV5-4 with TRBJ2-3; 13 positions agree with TRBD2. Germline CDR1 and CDR2: SGHNT and YYREEE (reference sequence). This CDR3 spans 17 amino acids. Trimming cost V 4 bases and J 6 bases; bases outside gene matches: 11. The CDR3 spells CASSPIGLAGVRDTQYF. Written as DNA, the CDR3 is TGTGCCAGCAGCCCGATTGGACTAGCGGGAGTAAGGGATACGCAGTATTTT.

The rearrangement uses TRBV28 and TRBJ1-1; 11 bases fit TRBD1. V lost 3 bases to trimming and J lost 5 bases; unmatched junction nucleotides: 5. The length of the CDR3 is 15 residues. The germline gives CDR1 MDHEN, CDR2 SYDVKM. In nucleotides, the CDR3 is TGTGCCAGCAGTTTGAGGACAGGGGGCGGAACTGAAGCTTTCTTT. Its protein product is CASSLRTGGGTEAFF.

This chain joins TRBV7-9 and TRBJ1-2, with 7 bases fitting TRBD1. V was pared by 5 bases and J by 6 bases, with 3 bases of the junction left unmatched. CDR1 SEHNR and CDR2 FQNEAQ come from the germline V gene (reference sequence). The CDR3 consists of 12 residues. CDR3 sequence (DNA): TGTGCCAGCAGCCCACAGGGGAATGGCTACACCTTC. Translated, it gives CASSPQGNGYTF.

The chain combines TRBV7-2 with TRBJ2-7, with 11 bases identical to TRBD1. Trimming took 5 bases from V and 3 from J; bases not matched to a gene: 9. The CDR3 extends over 16 amino acids. From germline, CDR1 is SGHTA and CDR2 FQGNSA. The CDR3 loop reads CASSRGTGGLRYEQYF. CDR3 coding DNA: TGTGCCAGCAGCCGTGGGACAGGGGGACTTCGCTACGAGCAGTACTTC. Full variable domain (outside the CDR3, taken from reference TRBV7-2 and TRBJ2-7): GAGVSQSPSNKVTEKGKDVELRCDPISGHTALYWYRQSLGQGLEFLIYFQGNSAPDKSGLPSDRFSAERTGGSVSTLTIQRTQQEDSAVYLCASSRGTGGLRYEQYFGPGTRLTVT.

V and J are TRBV19 and TRBJ1-5; 7 positions agree with TRBD1. This CDR3 has 16 amino acids. After removal of 3 bases from V and 7 bases from J, the junction contained 12 bases not matched to a gene. CDR1 LNHDA and CDR2 SQIVND come from the germline V gene (reference sequence). The CDR3 spells CASSIGGVTGPQPQHF. DNA for the CDR3: TGTGCCAGTAGTATTGGTGGGGTGACAGGGCCCCAGCCCCAGCATTTT.

The V and J genes are TRBV9 and TRBJ2-5; TRBD2 is a possible D gene (5 bases). Germline V gene sequence: CDR1 SGDLS, CDR2 YYNGEE. This CDR3 is 15 amino acids long. The ends were cut back, 0 bases at V and 2 bases at J, with 11 bases in the middle. The CDR3 is CASSVGAELQETQYF. CDR3 in DNA: TGTGCCAGCAGCGTAGGAGCGGAGCTACAAGAGACCCAGTACTTC.

This clone was found a few times. The chain joins TRBV6-5 to TRBJ1-6, with 7 bases identical to TRBD1. There are 14 residues in the CDR3. The ends lost 5 bases at V and 8 bases at J; junction bases unmatched: 6. CDR1 MNHEY and CDR2 SVGAGI come from the germline V gene. CDR3 DNA: TGTGCCAGCAGTCGACGGGACAGCTATTCACCCCTCCACTTT. Translated, it gives CASSRRDSYSPLHF.